These 10 T cell receptor beta chains were all obtained from the same sample, sequenced in a study of T cell repertoires in cytomegalovirus infection. TCRdb reanalysed the reads using MiXCR and keeps one entry per CDR3 protein. The table records approximately 320,000 distinct CDR3 sequences, more than 8% of them present only once. Material for sequencing was PBMCs. These receptors originate from a human donor in good health (CMV status not recorded). Some clones in this sample may be carry-over from other donors' samples.

The chain employs TRBV12-5 and TRBJ1-1; unclear D gene. V was clipped by 3 bases and J by 8 bases, with 10 bases between them. This CDR3 spans 12 amino acids. Germline V gene lookup returns CDR1 LGHNT and CDR2 FRNRAP. The CDR3 sequence: CASGFAGGEAFF. As DNA, the CDR3 is TGTGCTAGTGGTTTTGCGGGAGGGGAAGCTTTCTTT.

The J gene is TRBJ1-2, the V gene TRBV25-1; D gene ambiguous. Germline assignment: CDR1 MGHDK and CDR2 SYGVNS. Trimming removed 3 bases at V and 5 bases at J, with 13 bases between. The CDR3 extends over 14 amino acids. The DNA of the CDR3 is TGTGCCAGCAGTGACCCCGGACCCACATATGGCTACACCTTC. It is translated as CASSDPGPTYGYTF.

This clonotype was counted a few times. Germline and junction disagree at one end, which may indicate a read error. The chain recombines TRBV4-1 with TRBJ1-3; 8 bases match TRBD1. This CDR3 has 14 amino acids. Germline V lookup: CDR1 MGHRA, CDR2 YSYEKL. The CDR3 reads CASSPGQGGYTIYF. The CDR3 DNA follows: TGCGCCAGCAGCCCCGGACAGGGTGGATACACCATATATTTT.

This clonotype was found many times. The rearrangement uses TRBV7-9 and TRBJ1-5, with D unresolved. The V gene lost 7 bases and the J gene lost 2 bases, with 12 bases spanning the gap. This CDR3 comprises 14 residues. Germline V gives CDR1 SEHNR, CDR2 FQNEAQ (reference sequence). The CDR3 here is CASTYGVGNQPQHF. The CDR3 DNA reads as TGTGCCAGCACCTACGGGGTGGGCAATCAGCCCCAGCATTTT.

This clonotype was recorded at least ten times. This chain joins TRBV28 and TRBJ1-1, with 8 bases matching TRBD1. V dropped 3 bases and J dropped 0; count of bases not matched to a gene: 9. The CDR3 is made up of 17 amino acids. Germline assignment: CDR1 MDHEN and CDR2 SYDVKM. CDR3 nucleotide sequence: TGTGCCAGCAGTTTGGTGGCAGGGGGCTTACTGAACACTGAAGCTTTCTTT. Translating it yields CASSLVAGGLLNTEAFF.

This clonotype came up many times. The chain recombines TRBV7-2 with TRBJ2-3, with D tentatively TRBD1 (6 bases). This CDR3 is built from 14 residues. Trimming cost V 5 bases and J 2 bases, with 11 bases left between them. Germline-derived CDR1 and CDR2 are SGHTA and FQGNSA. The CDR3: CASSIQGSTDTQYF. The CDR3 nucleotides are TGTGCCAGCAGCATACAGGGATCCACAGATACGCAGTATTTT.

As regards this clonotype: At one end the junction does not follow the germline gene, possibly because of a read error. The chain links TRBV4-1 to TRBJ2-7; 7 nucleotides line up with TRBD2. Germline CDR1 MGHRA, CDR2 YSYEKL. The CDR3 consists of 15 residues. CDR3 sequence (DNA): TGTGCCAGCAGCCAAGATCGGGCGGGAGTGGGCGAGCAGTACTTC. This codes for CASSQDRAGVGEQYF.

The V call is TRBV29-1, the J call TRBJ1-3; D unresolved. The CDR3 has 15 residues. Germline CDR1 reads SQVTM; CDR2 reads ANQGSEA. V lost 2 bases and J 0 bases, leaving 11 bases between the germline ends. The CDR3 region has the DNA TGCAGCGTTGAACTATCCGGGAGCTCTGGAAACACCATATATTTT. It codes for CSVELSGSSGNTIYF.

The sample holds many counts of this clonotype. The chain recombines TRBV24-1 with TRBJ2-2, with D unresolved. Trimming shortened V by 4 bases and J by 7 bases, and 9 bases separated the two germline ends. CDR1 is KGHDR and CDR2 is SFDVKD in the germline V gene. The CDR3 runs 13 residues. The CDR3 protein is CATSEPSHGELFF. The CDR3 nucleotides read TGTGCCACCAGTGAGCCCAGCCACGGGGAGCTGTTTTTT.

This clonotype occurred a few times. The chain has TRBV7-2 and TRBJ2-7, with TRBD2 matching over 9 bases. Germline V gives CDR1 SGHTA, CDR2 FQGNSA. The CDR3 consists of 16 residues. Trimming took 0 bases from V and 3 from J; bases not matched to a gene: 6. CDR3 residues: CASSLASSGRFYEQYF. The CDR3 DNA is TGTGCCAGCAGCTTAGCATCCAGCGGGAGGTTCTACGAGCAGTACTTC.